This T cell receptor (beta chain) was captured by sequencing in a study of CD8 T cells in ankylosing spondylitis. Study-wide points: In the blood and synovial fluid of reactive arthritis, some motif variants had been previously reported. Relatively scarce in peripheral blood, disease-linked clones were CD8+. Disease-linked clones reportedly showed significant enrichment in matched ankylosing spondylitis synovial fluid. There was a TCR beta motif, made of several highly homologous variants, that appeared characteristic of ankylosing spondylitis blood.

This clonotype was recorded a few times. Its antigen is unidentified. Each TCR beta library was made by quantitative 5'-RACE that incorporated molecular barcodes. TCRdb itself ran the 5' RACE reads through MiXCR, one entry per CDR3 protein. Here the sample spans about 340,000 distinct CDR3 sequences, 7.5% to 9% being singletons. Germline V gene data show CDR1 as SGHAT and CDR2 as FQNNGV. This CDR3 is built from 15 residues. V lost 0 bases and J 3 bases, leaving 12 bases between the germline ends. This chain joins TRBV11-2 and TRBJ2-7; D unresolved. The specimen sequenced was blood, either unsorted or a sorted T cell fraction (not recorded which). The sequence was collected from a male donor with ankylosing spondylitis. CDR3 in amino acids: CASSLESGASYEQYF. The CDR3 nucleotides are TGTGCCAGCAGCTTAGAGTCTGGCGCCAGCTACGAGCAGTACTTC. The full variable domain, with the rest looked up from reference TRBV11-2 and TRBJ2-7, is EAGVAQSPRYKIIEKRQSVAFWCNPISGHATLYWYQQILGQGPKLLIQFQNNGVVDDSQLPKDRFSAERLKGVDSTLKIQPAKLEDSAVYLCASSLESGASYEQYFGPGTRLTVT.